This T cell receptor beta chain was retrieved from a study of breast tumors, draining lymph nodes, adjacent tissues. General study results and limits: The lymph node origin of tumor T cells was framed as consistent with a hypothesis, not demonstrated. Compared with lymph nodes, tumors were less diverse; compared with nontumor tissue, more.

Breast cancer patients provided tissue from their axillary draining lymph nodes. TCRdb itself ran the multiplex PCR reads through MiXCR, one entry per CDR3 protein. This table holds 100,000 or so distinct CDR3 sequences, about 20% found once. V lost 0 bases, J lost 8 bases, and 3 bases lay in between. Germline CDR1 is SGDLS and CDR2 is YYNGEE. The CDR3 sequence is 11 residues long. This clonotype was counted ten times or more. Its target is unknown. The chain couples TRBV9 to TRBJ2-1; no definite D call. The receptor was derived from a female donor with breast cancer. Some clones in this sample may be carry-over from other donors' samples. Specimen: axillary lymph node tissue. The CDR3, as DNA: TGTGCCAGCAGCGTAGACTATGAGCAGTTCTTC. This codes for CASSVDYEQFF.